This T cell receptor beta chain originates from a study of Ad26.COV2.S vaccination and SARS-CoV-2 variants. Study at large: Enrollment placed the donor in the COV1001 Ad26.COV2.S trial arm. Ad26.COV2.S shots went into the muscle once or twice, 56 days apart.

Trimming shortened V by 6 bases and J by 0 bases, and 15 bases separated the two germline ends. CDR1 is LGHNA and CDR2 is YNFKEQ in the germline V gene. There are 17 residues in the CDR3. The protocol was immunoSEQ multiplex PCR, while the TCRdb copy is restricted to in-frame clones and leaves out a portion. The data contain about 680,000 clones, roughly nine tenths of them singletons. Indicated treatment: some 20 received Ad26.COV2.S at low or high dose, single or two shots; about 5 received placebo; per-sample allocation not given. Collection of the samples took place on day 63 after the first injection of vaccine or placebo.

The TCR originated in a person between 18 and 59 years old who received the Ad26.COV2.S COVID-19 vaccine or a placebo. Sequences were derived from peripheral blood, sampled in a trial of Ad26.COV2.S vaccine versus placebo. The chain combines TRBV4-2 with TRBJ2-6; D unresolved. The CDR3 spells CASSSVAVISGANVLTF. The CDR3 DNA reads TGTGCCAGCAGTTCTGTCGCGGTGATCTCTGGGGCCAACGTCCTGACTTTC.